This T cell receptor beta chain is from a study of cytomegalovirus exposure and HLA in healthy donors (dated by TCRdb to about 2017). Study-wide context: According to a later analysis, one platform produced both the roughly 130 validation repertoires and the 620 or so repertoires of the first cohort. The study aimed to test whether cataloging public T cell receptors could reveal signatures of past pathogen exposure. High-throughput TCR immunosequencing, statistical association of individual TCRs with disease status, and machine learning were combined to predict cytomegalovirus infection status. Along with the approximately 700-subject first cohort, a separate validation cohort of some 130 different subjects was used.

Library prep was done by the immunoSEQ multiplex PCR assay. The original methods were these. A statistical classification framework was developed to diagnose cytomegalovirus status using the catalog of TCR beta chain sequences. The table comes from immuneACCESS by way of TCRdb, which keeps in-frame sequences with V and J called. Part of the clones is missing from these tables; in studies checked, under half for an unresolved V gene and the rest for unknown reasons. V and J calls and clone size are copied from that table; D and trimming were computed from the DNA. In this sample the table shows around 150,000 clones, about 90% of which occur a single time. The ten most abundant clones make up 3% to 3.5% of the sample. Separate from the approximately 670-subject first cohort, the validation cohort of 90 to 150 subjects was the group to which the donors belonged. Counted from cysteine to phenylalanine, this CDR3 has 16 amino acids. Only CDR3 DNA is held: 48 bases, read in frame from base 1. At the junction V is shortened by 6 bases and J by 8 bases; bases outside the gene matches: 19. As encoded in the germline V gene, CDR1 is MDHEN while CDR2 is SYDVKM.

The paper as a whole reports these results and caveats: It was suggested by the authors that the approach could potentially be generalized to other disease states and immunological phenotypes. The validation cohort had no HLA typing available for a later analysis, so co-occurrence within that cohort was assessed over all 120 or so repertoires. In both the original and validation cohorts, the classifier was reported to diagnose cytomegalovirus status with high specificity and sensitivity. The study gave a list of roughly 150 TCR beta chains associated with cytomegalovirus. A few of the identified cytomegalovirus-associated TCR beta chains were confirmed in vitro to be specific for cytomegalovirus antigens. A later analysis found that TCRs clustered in the first cohort also tended to co-occur in the 95 to 150 validation repertoires, with 94% of cluster scores above 0. While some public TCRs were present in many individuals, most TCR sequences turned up only very rarely across donors.

Points on this clone: This clone's antigen is unknown. There are no base qualities to consult, and no much larger clone falls within one base.

Sample: PBMCs. The sequence links TRBV28 to TRBJ2-7; 7 bases in between match TRBD2. The sequence came from a woman under 30 in good health and CMV-seropositive. The CDR3 reads as follows: CASSFKEADGLVQQYF. The nucleotide sequence is given as TGTGCCAGCAGCTTTAAAGAGGCCGACGGACTAGTGCAGCAGTACTTC.